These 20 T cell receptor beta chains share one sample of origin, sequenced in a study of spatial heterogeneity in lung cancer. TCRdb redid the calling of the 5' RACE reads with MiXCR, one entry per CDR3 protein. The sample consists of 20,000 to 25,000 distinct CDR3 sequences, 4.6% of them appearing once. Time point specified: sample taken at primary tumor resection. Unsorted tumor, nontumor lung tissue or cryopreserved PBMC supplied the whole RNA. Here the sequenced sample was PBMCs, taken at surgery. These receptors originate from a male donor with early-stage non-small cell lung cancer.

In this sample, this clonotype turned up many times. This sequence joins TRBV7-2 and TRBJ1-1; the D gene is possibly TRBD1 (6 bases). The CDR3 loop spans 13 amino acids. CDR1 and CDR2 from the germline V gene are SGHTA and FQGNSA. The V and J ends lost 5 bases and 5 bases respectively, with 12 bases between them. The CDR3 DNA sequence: TGTGCCAGCAGCCCGAGGACAGCGACTGAAGCTTTCTTT. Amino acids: CASSPRTATEAFF.

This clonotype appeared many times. The CDR3 loop reads CASSPSWEQFF. CDR3 bases: TGTGCCAGCAGCCCTAGTTGGGAGCAGTTCTTC. The V call is TRBV12-3 or TRBV12-4, the J call TRBJ2-1; D is unresolved. The CDR3 has 11 amino acids. V gave up 6 bases and J gave up 10 bases, with 10 bases separating them.

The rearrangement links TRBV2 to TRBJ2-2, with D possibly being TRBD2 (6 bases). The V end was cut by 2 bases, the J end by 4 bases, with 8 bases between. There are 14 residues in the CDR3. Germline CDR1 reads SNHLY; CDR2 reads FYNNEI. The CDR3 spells CASSERRGTGELFF. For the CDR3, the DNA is TGTGCCAGCAGTGAACGGCGGGGCACCGGGGAGCTGTTTTTT.

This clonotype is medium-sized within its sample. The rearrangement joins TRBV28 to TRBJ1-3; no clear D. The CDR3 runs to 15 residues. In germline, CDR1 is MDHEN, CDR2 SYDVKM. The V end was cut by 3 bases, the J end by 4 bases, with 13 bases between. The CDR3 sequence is CASSFGAEVGNTIYF. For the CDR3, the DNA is TGTGCCAGCAGTTTTGGTGCCGAGGTCGGAAACACCATATATTTT.

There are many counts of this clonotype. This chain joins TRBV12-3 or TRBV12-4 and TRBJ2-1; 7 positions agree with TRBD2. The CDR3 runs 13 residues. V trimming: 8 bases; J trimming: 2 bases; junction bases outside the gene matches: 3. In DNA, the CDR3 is TGTGCCAGCCGGGGGGTTACCTACAATGAGCAGTTCTTC. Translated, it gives CASRGVTYNEQFF.

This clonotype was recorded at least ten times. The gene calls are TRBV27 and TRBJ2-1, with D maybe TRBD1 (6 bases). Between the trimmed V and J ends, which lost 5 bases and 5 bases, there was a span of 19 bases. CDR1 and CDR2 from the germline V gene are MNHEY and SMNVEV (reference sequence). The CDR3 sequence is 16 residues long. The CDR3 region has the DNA TGTGCCAGCAGTGGGGCGAGGGGGAGTGGGGACAATGAGCAGTTCTTC. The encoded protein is CASSGARGSGDNEQFF.

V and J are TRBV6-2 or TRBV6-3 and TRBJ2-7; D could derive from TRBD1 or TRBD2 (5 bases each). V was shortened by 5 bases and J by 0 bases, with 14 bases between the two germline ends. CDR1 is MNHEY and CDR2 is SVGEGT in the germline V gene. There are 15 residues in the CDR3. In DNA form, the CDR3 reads TGTGCCAGCAGTGGGACGGCTCAACGCTCCTACGAGCAGTACTTC. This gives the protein CASSGTAQRSYEQYF.

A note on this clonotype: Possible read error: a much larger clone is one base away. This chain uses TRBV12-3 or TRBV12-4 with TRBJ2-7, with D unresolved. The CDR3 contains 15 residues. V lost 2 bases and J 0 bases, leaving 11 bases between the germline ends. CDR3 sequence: CASSLNRCSSYEQYF. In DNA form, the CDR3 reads TGTGCCAGCAGTTTAAACCGTTGTAGCTCCTACGAGCAGTACTTC.

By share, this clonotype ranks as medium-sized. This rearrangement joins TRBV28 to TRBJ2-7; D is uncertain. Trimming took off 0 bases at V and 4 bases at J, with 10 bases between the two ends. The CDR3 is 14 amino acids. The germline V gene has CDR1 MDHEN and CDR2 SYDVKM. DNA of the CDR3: TGTGCCAGCAGTTTATGGCCAGGAATGTACGAGCAGTACTTC. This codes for CASSLWPGMYEQYF.

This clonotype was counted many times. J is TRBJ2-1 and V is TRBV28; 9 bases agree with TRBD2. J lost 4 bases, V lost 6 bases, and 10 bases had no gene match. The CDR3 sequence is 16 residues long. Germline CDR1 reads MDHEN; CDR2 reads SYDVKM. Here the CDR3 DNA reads TGTGCCAGCAGCGTCTCCCCTAGCGGGGCTTACAATGAGCAGTTCTTC. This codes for CASSVSPSGAYNEQFF.

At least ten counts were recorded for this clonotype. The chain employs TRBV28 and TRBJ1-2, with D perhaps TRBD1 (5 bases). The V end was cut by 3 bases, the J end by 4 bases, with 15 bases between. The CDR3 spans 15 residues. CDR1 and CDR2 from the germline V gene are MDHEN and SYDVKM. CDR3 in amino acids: CASSFRVGQRYGYTF. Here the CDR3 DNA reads TGTGCCAGCAGTTTTCGGGTCGGACAACGCTATGGCTACACCTTC.

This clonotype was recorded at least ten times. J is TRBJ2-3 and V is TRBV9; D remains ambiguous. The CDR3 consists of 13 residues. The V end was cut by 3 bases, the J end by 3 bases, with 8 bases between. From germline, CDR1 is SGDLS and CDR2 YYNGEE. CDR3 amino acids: CASSDGRTDTQYF. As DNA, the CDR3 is TGTGCCAGCAGCGATGGAAGGACAGATACGCAGTATTTT. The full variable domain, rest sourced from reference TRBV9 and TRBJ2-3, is DSGVTQTPKHLITATGQRVTLRCSPRSGDLSVYWYQQSLDQGLQFLIQYYNGEERAKGNILERFSAQQFPDLHSELNLSSLELGDSALYFCASSDGRTDTQYFGPGTRLTVL.

In nucleotides, the CDR3 is TGTGCCAGCAGCTTTCGACAGGTGCGGGGAGAGACCCAGTACTTC. Its protein is CASSFRQVRGETQYF. The rearrangement joins TRBV7-8 to TRBJ2-5; possibly TRBD1 or TRBD2 for D (6 bases each). Trimming left V 3 bases short and J 4 bases short, with 15 bases between. Germline V gene lookup returns CDR1 SGHVS and CDR2 FQNEAQ. The CDR3 loop spans 15 amino acids.

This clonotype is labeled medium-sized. The CDR3 coding sequence is TGTGCCAGCAGTACGGGACAGGTGAACACTGAAGCTTTCTTT. It translates to CASSTGQVNTEAFF. The J gene is TRBJ1-1, the V gene TRBV28, with 8 positions matching TRBD1. Looked up from germline, CDR1 is MDHEN and CDR2 is SYDVKM. The CDR3 contains 14 residues. Losses at the gene ends were 5 bases for V and 0 bases for J; bases not matched to a gene: 2.

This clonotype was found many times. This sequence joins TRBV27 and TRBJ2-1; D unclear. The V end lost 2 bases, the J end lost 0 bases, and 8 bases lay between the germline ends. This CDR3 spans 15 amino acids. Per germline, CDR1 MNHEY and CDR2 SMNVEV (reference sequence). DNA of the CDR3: TGTGCCAGCAGTTTAAAAGGCAGCTCCTACAATGAGCAGTTCTTC. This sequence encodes CASSLKGSSYNEQFF.

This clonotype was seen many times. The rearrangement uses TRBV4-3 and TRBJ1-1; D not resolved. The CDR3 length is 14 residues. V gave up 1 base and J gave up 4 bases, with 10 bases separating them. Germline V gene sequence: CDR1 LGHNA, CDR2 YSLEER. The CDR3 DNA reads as TGCGCCAGCAGCCAAGTCCTCGCGGCCACTGAAGCTTTCTTT. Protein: CASSQVLAATEAFF.

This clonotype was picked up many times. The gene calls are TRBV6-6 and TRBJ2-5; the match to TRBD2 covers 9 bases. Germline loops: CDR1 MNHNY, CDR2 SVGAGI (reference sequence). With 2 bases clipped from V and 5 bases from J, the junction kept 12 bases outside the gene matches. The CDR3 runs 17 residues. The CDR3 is CASSYGSSGSLRETQYF. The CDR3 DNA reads TGTGCCAGCAGTTACGGCAGTAGCGGGAGCCTGAGGGAGACCCAGTACTTC.

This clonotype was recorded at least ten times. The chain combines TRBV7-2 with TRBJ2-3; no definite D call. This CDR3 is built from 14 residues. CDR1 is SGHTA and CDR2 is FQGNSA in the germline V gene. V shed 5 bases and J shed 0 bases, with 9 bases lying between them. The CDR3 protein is CASSPPESTDTQYF. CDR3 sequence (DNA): TGTGCCAGCAGCCCTCCGGAGAGCACAGATACGCAGTATTTT.

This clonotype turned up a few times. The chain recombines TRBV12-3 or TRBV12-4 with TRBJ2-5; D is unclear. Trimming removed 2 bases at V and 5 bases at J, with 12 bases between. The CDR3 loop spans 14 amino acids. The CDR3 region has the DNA TGTGCCAGCAGTTTAAAGAGGAAGGTGGAGACCCAGTACTTC. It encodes CASSLKRKVETQYF.

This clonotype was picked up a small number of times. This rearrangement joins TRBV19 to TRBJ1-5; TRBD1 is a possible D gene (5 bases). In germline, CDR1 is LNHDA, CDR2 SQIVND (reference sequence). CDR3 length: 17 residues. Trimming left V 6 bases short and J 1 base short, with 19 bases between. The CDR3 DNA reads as TGTGCCAGTAGACGACACTCCTCAGGGCAGAGCAATCAGCCCCAGCATTTT. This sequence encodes CASRRHSSGQSNQPQHF.